In this sample, the clone carrying this T cell receptor (beta chain) turned up a few times. Its specificity is not known. A second 7 to 11 cycle PCR used barcoded and J-beta primers. TCRdb reanalysed the 5' RACE reads using MiXCR and keeps one entry per CDR3 protein. Among around 1,500,000 distinct CDR3 sequences listed, roughly 28% were seen once. This sample stems from a study of blood T cells in healthy people across ages. General study findings and limits: Estimates drawn from one million T cells were deemed to understate diversity.

The V and J ends lost 5 bases and 4 bases respectively, with 8 bases between them. The CDR3 totals 11 residues. Germline CDR1 and CDR2: SQVTM and ANQGSEA. Source material: blood. J is TRBJ2-5 and V is TRBV29-1; a weak D match, TRBD2 (6 bases). This receptor was taken from a woman aged 30 to 39 in good health. The DNA for the CDR3 is TGCAGCGTTAATAGCGGAGAGACCCAGTACTTC. Translated, it gives CSVNSGETQYF. Full variable domain (outside the CDR3, taken from reference TRBV29-1 and TRBJ2-5): SAVISQKPSRDICQRGTSLTIQCQVDSQVTMMFWYRQQPGQSLTLIATANQGSEATYESGFVIDKFPISRPNLTFSTLTVSNMSPEDSSIYLCSVNSGETQYFGPGTRLLVL.